These 10 T cell receptor beta chains came from one sample sequenced in a study of cytotoxic CD8 clonotypes in ibrutinib-treated CLL. TCRdb's copy holds only in-frame clones and misses some; the assay was immunoSEQ multiplex PCR. The table includes tens of thousands of clones, roughly two thirds detected once. This sample comprised PBMCs, obtained at disease progression, from a patient treated with ibrutinib. All receptors derive from a human donor with chronic lymphocytic leukemia.

The V gene is TRBV4-1, the J gene TRBJ2-2; 12 bases are shared with TRBD2. The CDR3 is made up of 17 amino acids. Germline V CDR1 and CDR2: MGHRA, YSYEKL. V shed 4 bases and J 3 bases; nucleotides not matched to a gene: 6. Here the CDR3 DNA reads TGCGCCAGCAGCCGATCTAGCGGGGGGGCAGACACCGGGGAGCTGTTTTTT. Translating gives CASSRSSGGADTGELFF.

The chain links TRBV2 to TRBJ1-1; TRBD1 matches 7 bases. The germline gives CDR1 SNHLY, CDR2 FYNNEI. This CDR3 comprises 11 residues. For the CDR3, the DNA is TGTGGTGGGGGGACAGACACTGAAGCTTTCTTT. It yields the protein CGGGTDTEAFF.

The chain links TRBV7-9 to TRBJ1-2; D is undetermined. The V end lost 5 bases, the J end lost 5 bases, and 12 bases lay between the germline ends. CDR1 and CDR2 from the germline V gene are SEHNR and FQNEAQ (reference sequence). The CDR3 covers 13 residues. This CDR3 is CASSADPGYGYTF. For the CDR3, the DNA is TGTGCCAGCAGCGCCGACCCCGGTTATGGCTACACCTTC.

The rearrangement links TRBV12-1 to TRBJ1-1. TRBV12-1 counts as a pseudogene. This CDR3 spans 16 amino acids. The CDR3 nucleotides read TGTGCCAGCAGCTTGCCTAAGGGACCGACGACACTGAAAGCTTTCTTT. This gives the protein CASSLPKGPTTLKAFF.

The chain is built from TRBV4-2 and TRBJ2-4, with a tentative D call TRBD2 (5 bases). The V end was cut by 1 base, the J end by 7 bases, with 14 bases between. CDR1 is LGHNA, CDR2 YNFKEQ, per germline. The CDR3 is made up of 15 amino acids. The CDR3 bases are TGTGCCAGCAGCCAAGTTCAGGAGGTTATTAACATTCAGTACTTC. It is translated as CASSQVQEVINIQYF.

V is TRBV15 and J is TRBJ1-3; no clear D gene. The CDR3 length is 15 residues. Trimming pared 0 bases from V and 0 bases from J, leaving 6 bases between. The germline V gene encodes CDR1 LNHNV and CDR2 YYDKDF (reference sequence). CDR3 in amino acids: CATSRDRASGNTIYF. Written as DNA, the CDR3 is TGTGCCACCAGCAGAGACAGAGCCTCTGGAAACACCATATATTTT. The full variable domain, its missing parts supplied by reference TRBV15 and TRBJ1-3, is DAMVIQNPRYQVTQFGKPVTLSCSQTLNHNVMYWYQQKSSQAPKLLFHYYDKDFNNEADTPDNFQSRRPNTSFCFLDIRSPGLGDTAMYLCATSRDRASGNTIYFGEGSWLTVV.

The chain carries TRBV4-2 and TRBJ1-2; D is undetermined. The CDR3 is made up of 16 amino acids. The V gene's germline CDR1 is LGHNA and CDR2 YNFKEQ. V was cut by 0 bases and J by 6 bases, with 17 bases left in between. CDR3 residues: CASSQEARLFWDGYTF. For the CDR3, the DNA is TGTGCCAGCAGCCAAGAGGCACGCCTCTTCTGGGATGGCTACACCTTC.

The V call is TRBV18, the J call TRBJ1-1; 8 bases map to TRBD1. J was trimmed by 4 bases and V by 3 bases; bases with no gene match: 4. Germline V gene data show CDR1 as KGHSH and CDR2 as LQKENI. The CDR3 sequence is 14 residues long. The CDR3 is CASSPRTGITEAFF. The CDR3, as DNA: TGTGCCAGCTCACCTCGGACAGGGATCACTGAAGCTTTCTTT.

This clone was found a few times. The chain couples TRBV4-3 to TRBJ2-7, with a possible D match to TRBD1 (5 bases). The germline V and J ends were trimmed by 2 bases and 2 bases, with 10 bases remaining between them. The CDR3 covers 14 residues. CDR1 is LGHNA, CDR2 YSLEER, per germline. The CDR3 region has the DNA TGCGCCAGCAGCCAAACCCAGGGTCCCTACGAGCAGTACTTC. This sequence encodes CASSQTQGPYEQYF.

This chain joins TRBV4-3 and TRBJ1-4; D perhaps matches TRBD1 (5 bases). The V and J ends lost 2 bases and 4 bases respectively, with 23 bases between them. CDR1 LGHNA and CDR2 YSLEER come from the germline V gene. This CDR3 has 19 residues. The chain's CDR3 is CASSQNLGDRRLLNEKLFF. As DNA, the CDR3 is TGCGCCAGCAGCCAAAATTTGGGGGACCGCCGACTGCTTAATGAAAAACTGTTTTTT.